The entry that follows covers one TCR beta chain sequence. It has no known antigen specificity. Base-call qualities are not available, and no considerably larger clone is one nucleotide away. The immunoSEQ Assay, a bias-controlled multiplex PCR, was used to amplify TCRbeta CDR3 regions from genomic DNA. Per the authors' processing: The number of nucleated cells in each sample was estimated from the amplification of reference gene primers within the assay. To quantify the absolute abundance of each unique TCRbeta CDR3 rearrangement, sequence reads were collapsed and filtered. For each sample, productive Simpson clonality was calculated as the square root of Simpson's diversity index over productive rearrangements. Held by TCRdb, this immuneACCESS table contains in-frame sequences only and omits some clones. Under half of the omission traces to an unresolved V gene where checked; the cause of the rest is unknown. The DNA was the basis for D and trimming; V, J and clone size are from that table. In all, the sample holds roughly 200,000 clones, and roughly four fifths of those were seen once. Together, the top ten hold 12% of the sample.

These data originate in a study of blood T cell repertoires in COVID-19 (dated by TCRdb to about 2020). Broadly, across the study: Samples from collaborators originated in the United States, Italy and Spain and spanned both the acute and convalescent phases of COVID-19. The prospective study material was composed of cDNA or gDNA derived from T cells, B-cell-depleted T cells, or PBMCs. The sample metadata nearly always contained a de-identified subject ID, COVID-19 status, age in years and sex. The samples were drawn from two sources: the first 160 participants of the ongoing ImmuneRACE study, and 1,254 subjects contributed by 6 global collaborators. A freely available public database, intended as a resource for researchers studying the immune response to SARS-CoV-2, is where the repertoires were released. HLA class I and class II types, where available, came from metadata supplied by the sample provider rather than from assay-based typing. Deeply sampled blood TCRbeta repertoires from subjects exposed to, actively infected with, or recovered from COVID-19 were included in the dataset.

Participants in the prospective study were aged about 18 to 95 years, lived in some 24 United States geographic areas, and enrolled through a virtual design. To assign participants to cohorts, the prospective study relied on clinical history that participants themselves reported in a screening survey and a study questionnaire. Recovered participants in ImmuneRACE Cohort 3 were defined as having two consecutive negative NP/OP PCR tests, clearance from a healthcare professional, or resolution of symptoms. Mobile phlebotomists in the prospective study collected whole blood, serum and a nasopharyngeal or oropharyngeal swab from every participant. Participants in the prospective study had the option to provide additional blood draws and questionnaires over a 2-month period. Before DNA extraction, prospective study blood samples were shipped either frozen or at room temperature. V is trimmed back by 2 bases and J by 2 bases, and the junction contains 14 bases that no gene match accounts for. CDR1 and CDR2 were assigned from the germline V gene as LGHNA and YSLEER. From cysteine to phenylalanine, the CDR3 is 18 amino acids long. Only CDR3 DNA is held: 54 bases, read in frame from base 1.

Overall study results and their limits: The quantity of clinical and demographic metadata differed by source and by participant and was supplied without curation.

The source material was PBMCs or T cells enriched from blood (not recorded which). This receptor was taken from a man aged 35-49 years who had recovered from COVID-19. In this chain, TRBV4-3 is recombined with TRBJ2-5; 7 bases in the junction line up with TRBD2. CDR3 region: CASSQSFVAGVEQETQYF. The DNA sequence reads TGCGCCAGCAGCCAATCGTTTGTGGCGGGAGTTGAACAAGAGACCCAGTACTTC.